This section outlines one T cell receptor beta chain sequence together with its context. What it binds is unknown. TCRdb ran MiXCR on the 5' RACE reads and lists one entry per CDR3 protein. The top ten hold about 12% of the sample, which has about half a million distinct CDR3 sequences, approximately 18% seen once. The data were obtained in a study of T-cell memory formation after mild COVID-19. Whole-study context: Clusters were largely donor specific. Study-level points and caveats: The pre-infection memory compartment contained some responding clones, suggesting cross-reactive memory joined. In second-wave clones peaking day 37, SARS-CoV-2 specificity remained unconfirmed. There was a balanced CD4/CD8 profile in clones contracting day 15 to 85, and later expanders leaned CD4+.

The length of the CDR3 is 15 residues. CDR1 is LGHNA, CDR2 YNFKEQ, per germline. Between the trimmed V and J ends, which lost 1 base and 3 bases, there was a span of 13 bases. The chain joins TRBV4-2 to TRBJ2-7; TRBD2 might be the D (6 bases). Sequencing used PBMCs or a T cell subset sorted from them (not recorded which). This clonotype originated in an adult woman who had mild COVID-19 (a few samples of this study predate the infection). Cell type and time point are not known. As DNA, the CDR3 is TGTGCCAGCAGCCAAGTCGGCGGGGAGATCTACGAGCAGTACTTC. It codes for CASSQVGGEIYEQYF.